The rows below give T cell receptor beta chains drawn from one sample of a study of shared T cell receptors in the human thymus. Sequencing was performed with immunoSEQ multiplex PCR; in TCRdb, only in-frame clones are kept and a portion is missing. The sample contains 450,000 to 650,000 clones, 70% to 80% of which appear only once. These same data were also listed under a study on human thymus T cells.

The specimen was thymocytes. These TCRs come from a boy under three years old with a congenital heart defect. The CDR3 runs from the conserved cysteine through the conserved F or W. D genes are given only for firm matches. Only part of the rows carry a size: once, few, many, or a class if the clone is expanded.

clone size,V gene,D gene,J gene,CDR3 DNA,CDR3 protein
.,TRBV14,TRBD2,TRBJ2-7,TGTGCCAGCAGCCAAGGGAAGGCCGTCACTAGGGAGGGACCCTACGAGCAGTACTTC,CASSQGKAVTREGPYEQYF
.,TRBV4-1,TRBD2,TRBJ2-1,TGCGCCAGCAGCCAGGCTAGCGGGAGGGCGGGCTACAATGAGCAGTTCTTC,CASSQASGRAGYNEQFF
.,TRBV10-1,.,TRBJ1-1,TGCGCCAGCAGTTACCAGAGAAAGACAGGGAACACTGAAGCTTTCTTT,CASSYQRKTGNTEAFF
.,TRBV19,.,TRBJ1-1,TGTGCCAGTAGTAAAGGAGGTGATGTGAACACTGAAGCTTTCTTT,CASSKGGDVNTEAFF
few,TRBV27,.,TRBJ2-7,TGTGCCAGCAGTTTAAATCGGAGCCATCAGGGGCAGTACTTC,CASSLNRSHQGQYF
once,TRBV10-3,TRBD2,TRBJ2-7,TGTGCCATCACTAGCGGGAGTCAGTACGAGCAGTACTTC,CAITSGSQYEQYF
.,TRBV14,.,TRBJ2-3,TGTGCCAGCTCATTCTATGACCGCAGGGTAGGCTCGTACACAGATACGCAGTATTTT,CASSFYDRRVGSYTDTQYF
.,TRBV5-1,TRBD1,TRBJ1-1,TGCGCCAGCAGCTTGGGGCAGGGGGCGGGGGCTTTCTTT,CASSLGQGAGAFF
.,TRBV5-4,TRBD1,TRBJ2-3,TGTGCCAGCAGCTTCCCTCGGACAGGGCAAGATACGCAGTATTTT,CASSFPRTGQDTQYF
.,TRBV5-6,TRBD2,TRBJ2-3,TGTGCCAGCAGCCAACGACTAGCGCCACACGGGGATACGCAGTATTTT,CASSQRLAPHGDTQYF
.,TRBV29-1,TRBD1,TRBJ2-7,TGCAGCGTTGAAGAAGGACAGGGATCGAGAGAGCAGTACTTC,CSVEEGQGSREQYF